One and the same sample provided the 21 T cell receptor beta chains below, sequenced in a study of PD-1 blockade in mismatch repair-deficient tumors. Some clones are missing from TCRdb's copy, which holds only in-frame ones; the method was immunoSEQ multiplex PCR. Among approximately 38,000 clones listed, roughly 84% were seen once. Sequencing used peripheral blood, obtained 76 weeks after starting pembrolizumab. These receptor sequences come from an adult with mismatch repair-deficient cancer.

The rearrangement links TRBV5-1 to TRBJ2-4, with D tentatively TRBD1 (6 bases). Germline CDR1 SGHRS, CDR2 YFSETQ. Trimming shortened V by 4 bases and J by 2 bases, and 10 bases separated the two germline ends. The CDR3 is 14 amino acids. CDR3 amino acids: CASSDTGTKNIQYF. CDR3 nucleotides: TGCGCCAGCAGCGATACAGGGACCAAAAACATTCAGTACTTC.

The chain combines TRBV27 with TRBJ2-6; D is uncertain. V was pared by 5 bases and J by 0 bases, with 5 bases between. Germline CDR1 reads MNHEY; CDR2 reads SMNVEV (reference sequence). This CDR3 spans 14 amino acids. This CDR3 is CASSGYSGANVLTF. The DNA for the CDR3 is TGTGCCAGCAGTGGGTACTCTGGGGCCAACGTCCTGACTTTC.

CDR3 loop: CASSPPDNYGYTF. The DNA for the CDR3 is TGTGCCAGCAGCCCCCCGGACAACTATGGCTACACCTTC. The J gene is TRBJ1-2, the V gene TRBV6-6, with no clear D. Germline assignment: CDR1 MNHNY and CDR2 SVGAGI (reference sequence). CDR3 length: 13 amino acids. V was cut by 6 bases and J by 2 bases, with 10 bases left in between.

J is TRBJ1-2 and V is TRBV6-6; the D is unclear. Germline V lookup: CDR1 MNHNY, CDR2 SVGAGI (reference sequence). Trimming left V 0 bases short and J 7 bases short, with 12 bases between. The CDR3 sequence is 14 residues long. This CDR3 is CASSYSPGLGGYTF. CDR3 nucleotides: TGTGCCAGCAGTTACTCTCCTGGCCTGGGTGGCTACACCTTC.

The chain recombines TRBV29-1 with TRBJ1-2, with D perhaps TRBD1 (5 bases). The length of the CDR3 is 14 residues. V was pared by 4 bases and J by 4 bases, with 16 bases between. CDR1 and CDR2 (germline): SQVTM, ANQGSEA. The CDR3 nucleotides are TGCAGCGTTGCCCAGGGTTGGGGCGGCTATGGCTACACCTTC. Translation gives CSVAQGWGGYGYTF. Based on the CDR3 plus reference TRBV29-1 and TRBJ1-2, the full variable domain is SAVISQKPSRDICQRGTSLTIQCQVDSQVTMMFWYRQQPGQSLTLIATANQGSEATYESGFVIDKFPISRPNLTFSTLTVSNMSPEDSSIYLCSVAQGWGGYGYTFGSGTRLTVV.

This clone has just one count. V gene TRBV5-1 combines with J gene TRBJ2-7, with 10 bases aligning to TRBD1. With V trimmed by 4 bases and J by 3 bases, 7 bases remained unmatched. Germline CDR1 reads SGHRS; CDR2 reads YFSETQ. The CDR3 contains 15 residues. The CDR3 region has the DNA TGCGCCAGCAGCGTCATCCGGGACAGGGGCTACGAGCAGTACTTC. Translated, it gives CASSVIRDRGYEQYF. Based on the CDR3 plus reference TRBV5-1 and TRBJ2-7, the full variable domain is KAGVTQTPRYLIKTRGQQVTLSCSPISGHRSVSWYQQTPGQGLQFLFEYFSETQRNKGNFPGRFSGRQFSNSRSEMNVSTLELGDSALYLCASSVIRDRGYEQYFGPGTRLTVT.

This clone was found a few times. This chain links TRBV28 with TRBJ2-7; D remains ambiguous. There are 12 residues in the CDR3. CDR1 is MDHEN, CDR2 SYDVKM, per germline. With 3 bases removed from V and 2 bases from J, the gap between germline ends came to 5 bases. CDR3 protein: CASSFSAYEQYF. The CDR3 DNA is TGTGCCAGCAGTTTTTCGGCCTACGAGCAGTACTTC.

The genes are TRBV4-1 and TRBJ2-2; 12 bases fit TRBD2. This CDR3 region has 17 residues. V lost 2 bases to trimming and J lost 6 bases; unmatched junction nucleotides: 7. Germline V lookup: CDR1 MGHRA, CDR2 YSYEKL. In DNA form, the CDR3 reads TGCGCCAGCAGCCAACCAGGACTAGCGGGACGGTCCGGGGAGCTGTTTTTT. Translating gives CASSQPGLAGRSGELFF.

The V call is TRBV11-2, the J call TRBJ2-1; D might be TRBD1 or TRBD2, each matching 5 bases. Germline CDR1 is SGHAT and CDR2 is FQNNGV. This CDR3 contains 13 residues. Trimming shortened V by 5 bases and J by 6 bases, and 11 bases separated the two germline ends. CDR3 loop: CASSPVGTNEQFF. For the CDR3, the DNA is TGTGCCAGCAGCCCTGTGGGGACCAATGAGCAGTTCTTC.

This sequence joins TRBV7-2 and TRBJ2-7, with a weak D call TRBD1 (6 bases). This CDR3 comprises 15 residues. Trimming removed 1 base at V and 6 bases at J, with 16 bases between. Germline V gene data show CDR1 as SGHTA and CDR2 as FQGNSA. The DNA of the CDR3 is TGTGCCAGCAGCTTAGACAGGGCCCCAGCCTCCGAGCAGTACTTC. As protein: CASSLDRAPASEQYF. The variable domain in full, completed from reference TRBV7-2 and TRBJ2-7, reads GAGVSQSPSNKVTEKGKDVELRCDPISGHTALYWYRQSLGQGLEFLIYFQGNSAPDKSGLPSDRFSAERTGGSVSTLTIQRTQQEDSAVYLCASSLDRAPASEQYFGPGTRLTVT.

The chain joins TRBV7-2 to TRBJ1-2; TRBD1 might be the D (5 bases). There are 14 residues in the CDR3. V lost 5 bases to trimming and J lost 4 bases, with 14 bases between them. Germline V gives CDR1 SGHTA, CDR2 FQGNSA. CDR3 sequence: CASSQRQSGYGYTF. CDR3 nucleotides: TGTGCCAGCAGCCAACGACAGTCCGGCTATGGCTACACCTTC.

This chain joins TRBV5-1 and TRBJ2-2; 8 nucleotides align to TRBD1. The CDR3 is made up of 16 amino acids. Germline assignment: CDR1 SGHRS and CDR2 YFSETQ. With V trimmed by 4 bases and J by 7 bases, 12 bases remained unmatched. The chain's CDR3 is CASSGAGGPASGELFF. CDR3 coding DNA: TGCGCCAGCAGCGGCGCAGGGGGCCCCGCCAGCGGGGAGCTGTTTTTT.

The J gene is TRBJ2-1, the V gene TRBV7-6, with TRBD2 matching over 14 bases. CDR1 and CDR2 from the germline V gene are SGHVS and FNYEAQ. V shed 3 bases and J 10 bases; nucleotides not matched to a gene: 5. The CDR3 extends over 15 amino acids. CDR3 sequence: CASSFGTSGSREQFF. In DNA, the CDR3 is TGTGCCAGCAGCTTCGGGACTAGCGGGAGTAGAGAGCAGTTCTTC.

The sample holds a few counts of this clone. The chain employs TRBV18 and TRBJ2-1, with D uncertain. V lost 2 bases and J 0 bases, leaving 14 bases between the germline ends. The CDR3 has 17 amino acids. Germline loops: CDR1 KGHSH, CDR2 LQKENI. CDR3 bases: TGTGCCAGCTCACCAAACGTCTATCCGAGCTCCTACAATGAGCAGTTCTTC. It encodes CASSPNVYPSSYNEQFF. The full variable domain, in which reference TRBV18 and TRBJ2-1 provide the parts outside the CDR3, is NAGVMQNPRHLVRRRGQEARLRCSPMKGHSHVYWYRQLPEEGLKFMVYLQKENIIDESGMPKERFSAEFPKEGPSILRIQQVVRGDSAAYFCASSPNVYPSSYNEQFFGPGTRLTVL.

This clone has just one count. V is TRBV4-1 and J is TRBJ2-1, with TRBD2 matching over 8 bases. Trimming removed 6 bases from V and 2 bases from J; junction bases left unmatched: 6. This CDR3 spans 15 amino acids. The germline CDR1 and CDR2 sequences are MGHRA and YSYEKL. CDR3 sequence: CASRLAALAYNEQFF. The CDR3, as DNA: TGCGCCAGCAGACTAGCGGCGTTGGCCTACAATGAGCAGTTCTTC.

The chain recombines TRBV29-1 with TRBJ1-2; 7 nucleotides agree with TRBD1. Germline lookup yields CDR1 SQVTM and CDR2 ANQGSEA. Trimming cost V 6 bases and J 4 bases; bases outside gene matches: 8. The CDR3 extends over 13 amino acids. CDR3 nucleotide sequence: TGCAGCGTAAATGGACAGGCCCTCTATGGCTACACCTTC. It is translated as CSVNGQALYGYTF.

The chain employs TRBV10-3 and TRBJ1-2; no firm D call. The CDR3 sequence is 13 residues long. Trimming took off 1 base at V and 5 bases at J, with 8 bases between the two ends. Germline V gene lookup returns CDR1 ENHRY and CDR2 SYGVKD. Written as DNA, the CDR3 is TGTGCCATCAGTGAGTATGCCTTATATGGCTACACCTTC. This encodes CAISEYALYGYTF.

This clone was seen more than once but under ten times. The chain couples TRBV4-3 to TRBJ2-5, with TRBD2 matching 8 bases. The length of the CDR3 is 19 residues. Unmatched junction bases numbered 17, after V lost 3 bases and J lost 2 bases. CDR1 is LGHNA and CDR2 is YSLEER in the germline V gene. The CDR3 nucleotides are TGCGCCAGCAGCCAGGGACTTGTATGGCGGGAGGAGAGACAAGAGACCCAGTACTTC. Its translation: CASSQGLVWREERQETQYF.

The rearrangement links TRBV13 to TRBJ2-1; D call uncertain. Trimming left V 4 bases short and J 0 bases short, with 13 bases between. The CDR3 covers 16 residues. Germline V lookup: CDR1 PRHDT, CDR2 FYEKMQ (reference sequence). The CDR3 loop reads CASSSRGTSSYNEQFF. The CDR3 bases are TGTGCCAGCAGCTCTCGTGGCACCAGCTCCTACAATGAGCAGTTCTTC.

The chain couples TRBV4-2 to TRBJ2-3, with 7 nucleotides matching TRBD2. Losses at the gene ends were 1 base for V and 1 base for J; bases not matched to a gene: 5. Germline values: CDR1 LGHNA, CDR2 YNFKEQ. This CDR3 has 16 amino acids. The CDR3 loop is CASSQVAGAGTDTQYF. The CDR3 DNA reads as TGTGCCAGCAGCCAAGTGGCGGGAGCGGGCACAGATACGCAGTATTTT.

The DNA of the CDR3 is TGTGCCAGCAGCGTTTCCGGGACTAGCTTAAATGAGCAGTTCTTC. This gives the protein CASSVSGTSLNEQFF. The chain combines TRBV9 with TRBJ2-1, with 9 nucleotides matching TRBD2. The V gene end was trimmed by 2 bases and the J gene end by 7 bases; junction bases not matched to a gene: 7. The CDR3 is 15 residues long. The germline CDR1 and CDR2 sequences are SGDLS and YYNGEE.